This T cell receptor (beta chain) emerged from a study of T cell clones after liver transplantation. For the study at large: At least one year of complete immunosuppression withdrawal without enzymes over twice normal defined tolerance. Study findings and constraints: In most of the 8 subjects, circulating graft-donor-reactive CD4 TCRbeta sequences fell significantly after transplant. Compared with third party-reactive sequences, donor-reactive ones declined more, independent of withdrawal success.

A remark on this clone: Its antigen remains unknown.

Libraries were prepared by immunoSEQ multiplex PCR; TCRdb keeps only in-frame clonotypes and omits some of them. The sample shows tens of thousands of clones, around 70% of them seen only once. V was cut by 5 bases and J by 1 base, with 17 bases left in between. The germline CDR1 and CDR2 sequences are MDHEN and SYDVKM. This CDR3 contains 17 residues. The sample was CD4+ T cells from blood, taken at the 22-month timepoint. The TCR originated in a human patient who received a liver transplant. Some T cells may have come from the graft donor. V gene TRBV28 combines with J gene TRBJ1-4; D is unclear. The CDR3 nucleotides read TGTGCCAGCAGTCCCACGGCAAAATACCTAACTAATGAAAAACTGTTTTTT. This sequence encodes CASSPTAKYLTNEKLFF.